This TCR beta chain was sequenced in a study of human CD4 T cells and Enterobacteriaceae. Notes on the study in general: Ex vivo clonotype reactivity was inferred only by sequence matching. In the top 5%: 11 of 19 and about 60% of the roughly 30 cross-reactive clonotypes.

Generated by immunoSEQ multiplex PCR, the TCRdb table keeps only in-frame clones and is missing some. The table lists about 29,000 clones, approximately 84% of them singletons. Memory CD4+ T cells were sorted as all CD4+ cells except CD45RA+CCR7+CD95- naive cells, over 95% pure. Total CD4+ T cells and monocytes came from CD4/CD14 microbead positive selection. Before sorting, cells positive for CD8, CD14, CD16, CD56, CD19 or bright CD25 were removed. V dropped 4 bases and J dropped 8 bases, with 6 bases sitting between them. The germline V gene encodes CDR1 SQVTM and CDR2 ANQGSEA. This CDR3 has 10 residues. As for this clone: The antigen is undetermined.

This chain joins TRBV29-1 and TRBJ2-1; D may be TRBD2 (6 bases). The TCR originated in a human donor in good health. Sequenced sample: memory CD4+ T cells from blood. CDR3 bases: TGCAGCGTTGGGGGGGATGAGCAGTTCTTC. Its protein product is CSVGGDEQFF.